The 30 T cell receptor beta chains listed next were all sequenced from one sample in a study of human T cells and chemical hapten exposure. TCRdb called the RACE reads again in MiXCR, with one record for every CDR3 protein. The sample yields nearly 350,000 distinct CDR3 sequences, under 8% seen once. Time point meaning: patch test 1, 2 weeks after DPC sensitization. The treatment is: therapeutic diphenylcyclopropenone sensitization with weekly scalp DPC. This specimen was whole blood, taken in connection with sensitization to the hapten diphenylcyclopropenone (DPC). These receptors came from a woman aged 18-29 years with alopecia areata. Some clones in this sample may be carry-over from other donors' samples.

In its sample, this clonotype was seen many times. The J gene is TRBJ2-7, the V gene TRBV5-4, with D possibly TRBD1 on 6 matching bases. CDR3 length: 13 amino acids. V was trimmed by 0 bases and J by 2 bases, leaving 6 bases between them. Germline-derived CDR1 and CDR2 are SGHNT and YYREEE (reference sequence). The CDR3 coding sequence is TGTGCCAGCAGCTTGGACAGGGCCTACGAGCAGTACTTC. This encodes CASSLDRAYEQYF.

This clonotype showed up just a few times. CDR3 sequence (DNA): TGTGCCAGCAGCCAAGATCACTCTGGGGCCAACGTCCTGACTTTC. Its protein is CASSQDHSGANVLTF. The genes are TRBV3-1 and TRBJ2-6; D is unclear. The CDR3 is made up of 15 amino acids. Germline CDR1 reads LGHDT; CDR2 reads YNNKEL (reference sequence). Trimming removed 0 bases at V and 0 bases at J, with 3 bases between.

This sequence joins TRBV9 and TRBJ1-3, with 8 bases aligning to TRBD1. Germline assignment: CDR1 SGDLS and CDR2 YYNGEE. V was clipped by 4 bases and J by 4 bases; unmatched bases: 13. CDR3 size: 17 residues. The CDR3 is CASSKRFGQGGGNTIYF. The CDR3 bases are TGTGCCAGCAGCAAACGCTTCGGACAGGGAGGAGGAAACACCATATATTTT.

This clonotype has more than one count but fewer than ten. The rearrangement links TRBV29-1 to TRBJ1-1; no definite D call. Germline CDR1 reads SQVTM; CDR2 reads ANQGSEA. Trimming removed 4 bases from V and 3 bases from J, with 6 bases in between. The CDR3 runs to 11 residues. CDR3 protein: CSVAIHTEAFF. CDR3 bases: TGCAGCGTTGCTATCCACACTGAAGCTTTCTTT.

Many counts were recorded for this clonotype. The chain links TRBV6-2 or TRBV6-3 to TRBJ2-4; possibly TRBD1 for D (5 bases). The V end lost 2 bases, the J end lost 10 bases, and 12 bases lay between the germline ends. CDR3 length: 13 residues. Germline V gene lookup returns CDR1 MNHEY and CDR2 SVGEGT. As DNA, the CDR3 is TGTGCCAGCAGTTACGAGATAACAGGAATTCAGTACTTC. Translating gives CASSYEITGIQYF.

This clonotype was seen at least ten times. The genes are TRBV10-3 and TRBJ1-1; 9 nucleotides align to TRBD1. Trimming removed 6 bases from V and 2 bases from J; junction bases left unmatched: 4. This CDR3 contains 14 residues. Germline CDR1 and CDR2: ENHRY and SYGVKD. The DNA of the CDR3 is TGTGCCATCAGGGGGACAGGGCAAAACACTGAAGCTTTCTTT. This gives the protein CAIRGTGQNTEAFF.

The chain uses TRBV20-1 and TRBJ2-2; D remains ambiguous. V was pared by 7 bases and J by 3 bases, with 15 bases between. This CDR3 is 14 amino acids long. Germline V gene sequence: CDR1 DFQATT, CDR2 SNEGSKA (reference sequence). Here the CDR3 reads CSVPDLVYTGELFF. CDR3 nucleotide sequence: TGCAGTGTCCCAGACTTGGTCTACACCGGGGAGCTGTTTTTT.

The rearrangement links TRBV20-1 to TRBJ2-7, with 8 bases matching TRBD2. There are 16 residues in the CDR3. CDR1 DFQATT and CDR2 SNEGSKA come from the germline V gene (reference sequence). The V segment lost 6 bases and the J segment 2 bases; nucleotides outside the gene matches: 15. This CDR3 reads CSAQHLTSVNTYEQYF. Written as DNA, the CDR3 is TGCAGTGCCCAACACCTGACTAGCGTCAATACCTACGAGCAGTACTTC.

The rearrangement links TRBV7-2 to TRBJ2-7, with 8 bases aligning to TRBD2. The length of the CDR3 is 16 residues. J lost 4 bases, V lost 4 bases, and 12 bases had no gene match. CDR1 SGHTA and CDR2 FQGNSA come from the germline V gene. DNA of the CDR3: TGTGCCAGCAGCTCTCCGGGGGGGGCGATGGGGTACGAGCAGTACTTC. Translating it yields CASSSPGGAMGYEQYF.

The gene calls are TRBV9 and TRBJ2-3; D unclear. Germline V gene lookup returns CDR1 SGDLS and CDR2 YYNGEE. The CDR3 sequence is 14 residues long. Trimming took 4 bases from V and 1 from J, leaving 10 bases between them. The CDR3 bases are TGTGCCAGCAGCATATCCCGGGGCACAGATACGCAGTATTTT. Its protein product is CASSISRGTDTQYF. Looking up the rest from reference TRBV9 and TRBJ2-3 gives the full variable domain: DSGVTQTPKHLITATGQRVTLRCSPRSGDLSVYWYQQSLDQGLQFLIQYYNGEERAKGNILERFSAQQFPDLHSELNLSSLELGDSALYFCASSISRGTDTQYFGPGTRLTVL.

The chain carries TRBV5-1 and TRBJ1-4; a weak D match, TRBD1 (6 bases). CDR1 is SGHRS, CDR2 YFSETQ, per germline. The V end lost 0 bases, the J end lost 6 bases, and 12 bases lay between the germline ends. The CDR3 runs 15 residues. The CDR3 DNA follows: TGCGCCAGCAGCTTGGGGGCAGGGGCGGATGAAAAACTGTTTTTT. The encoded protein is CASSLGAGADEKLFF. The complete variable domain, with remaining parts taken from reference TRBV5-1 and TRBJ1-4, reads KAGVTQTPRYLIKTRGQQVTLSCSPISGHRSVSWYQQTPGQGLQFLFEYFSETQRNKGNFPGRFSGRQFSNSRSEMNVSTLELGDSALYLCASSLGAGADEKLFFGSGTQLSVL.

This clonotype was counted between two and nine times. This chain links TRBV4-2 with TRBJ1-5; the D gene is possibly TRBD1 (6 bases). Germline V gene sequence: CDR1 LGHNA, CDR2 YNFKEQ. The CDR3 has 15 residues. V lost 0 bases to trimming and J lost 5 bases, with 11 bases between them. The CDR3 nucleotides are TGTGCCAGCAGCCAAGATATCGGGGGCGATCAGCCCCAGCATTTT. Amino acid sequence: CASSQDIGGDQPQHF.

The rearrangement links TRBV7-9 to TRBJ1-1; D possibly corresponds to TRBD1 (6 bases). This CDR3 contains 14 residues. V dropped 3 bases and J dropped 10 bases, with 18 bases sitting between them. Germline V lookup: CDR1 SEHNR, CDR2 FQNEAQ (reference sequence). The CDR3 DNA reads as TGTGCCAGCAGCTTTAGGACAGACCCCTTGAGAGCTTTCTTT. Translating it yields CASSFRTDPLRAFF.

This clonotype came up a few times. The CDR3 reads CASSLVSASSQETQYF. In DNA form, the CDR3 reads TGTGCCAGCAGCTTAGTTTCCGCCTCCAGTCAAGAGACCCAGTACTTC. The V and J genes are TRBV7-2 and TRBJ2-5, with D unresolved. The CDR3 is made up of 16 amino acids. Germline V lookup: CDR1 SGHTA, CDR2 FQGNSA. V shed 1 base and J shed 2 bases, with 14 bases lying between them.

The chain couples TRBV10-3 to TRBJ1-4; no clear D gene. The CDR3 totals 13 residues. Germline V gene lookup returns CDR1 ENHRY and CDR2 SYGVKD. CDR3 bases: TGTGGAGACTTCCTAGCCGAAAATGAAAAACTGTTTTTT. Its translation is CGDFLAENEKLFF.

This clonotype showed up just a few times. V gene TRBV4-3 combines with J gene TRBJ1-1, with unresolved D. This CDR3 region has 14 residues. The V end was cut by 0 bases, the J end by 0 bases, with 5 bases between. CDR1 LGHNA and CDR2 YSLEER come from the germline V gene. CDR3 bases: TGCGCCAGCAGCCAAGATCCCCTGAACACTGAAGCTTTCTTT. Translating gives CASSQDPLNTEAFF.

This clonotype was seen more than once but under ten times. The V call is TRBV20-1, the J call TRBJ2-5; 10 nucleotides align to TRBD2. In germline, CDR1 is DFQATT, CDR2 SNEGSKA (reference sequence). The CDR3 has 15 residues. V lost 0 bases, J lost 4 bases, and 5 bases stayed unmatched. The CDR3 coding sequence is TGCAGTGCTAGAGATAGCGGGGGGCCGGGAGAGACCCAGTACTTC. Translated: CSARDSGGPGETQYF.

This clonotype was counted ten times or more. V gene TRBV4-1 combines with J gene TRBJ2-6; 10 positions match TRBD2. With V trimmed by 4 bases and J by 6 bases, 9 bases remained unmatched. The V gene's germline CDR1 is MGHRA and CDR2 YSYEKL. This CDR3 region has 17 residues. CDR3 protein: CASSRGLAEREANVLTF. CDR3 nucleotides: TGCGCCAGCAGCCGCGGACTAGCGGAAAGAGAGGCCAACGTCCTGACTTTC.

This clonotype was found many times. The rearrangement joins TRBV12-3 or TRBV12-4 to TRBJ2-3; maybe TRBD2 (6 bases). Deletions cut 1 base from V and 2 bases from J, with 7 bases between. CDR3 length equals 14 residues. The CDR3 is CASSLGTITDTQYF. DNA of the CDR3: TGTGCCAGCAGTTTAGGGACTATCACAGATACGCAGTATTTT.

This clonotype was seen many times. The chain employs TRBV6-5 and TRBJ2-7, with a possible D match to TRBD1 (6 bases). Deletions cut 0 bases from V and 1 base from J, with 10 bases between. The CDR3 runs to 15 residues. Per germline, CDR1 MNHEY and CDR2 SVGAGI. The CDR3 DNA reads as TGTGCCAGCAGTTACTCGGCGCAGGGGTCCTACGAGCAGTACTTC. It yields the protein CASSYSAQGSYEQYF.

This rearrangement joins TRBV12-3 or TRBV12-4 to TRBJ2-7; TRBD2 aligns across 10 bases. CDR3 length equals 14 residues. J lost 5 bases, V lost 4 bases, and 5 bases had no gene match. CDR3 protein: CASSWRLAGDEQYF. The CDR3 coding sequence is TGTGCCAGCAGTTGGAGGCTAGCGGGGGACGAGCAGTACTTC.

This clonotype was counted at least ten times. The chain is built from TRBV10-3 and TRBJ2-3; D not certain. CDR1 and CDR2 (germline): ENHRY, SYGVKD. V gave up 2 bases and J gave up 4 bases, with 1 base separating them. CDR3 length: 11 residues. DNA of the CDR3: TGTGCCATCAGTGAGGCAGATACGCAGTATTTT. It yields the protein CAISEADTQYF.

This sequence joins TRBV20-1 and TRBJ2-7, with 7 nucleotides matching TRBD1. Germline lookup yields CDR1 DFQATT and CDR2 SNEGSKA (reference sequence). This CDR3 has 15 amino acids. Trimming cost V 1 base and J 2 bases; bases outside gene matches: 8. CDR3 loop: CSARAKQGDTYEQYF. CDR3 nucleotide sequence: TGCAGTGCTAGAGCAAAGCAGGGGGACACCTACGAGCAGTACTTC.

This clonotype was counted between two and nine times. The chain joins TRBV20-1 to TRBJ1-5; tentatively, D is TRBD1 (5 bases). CDR3 size: 14 residues. Per germline, CDR1 DFQATT and CDR2 SNEGSKA (reference sequence). V gave up 3 bases and J gave up 7 bases, with 16 bases separating them. CDR3 region: CSASGGFLGQPQHF. The DNA for the CDR3 is TGCAGTGCTAGTGGGGGATTCCTGGGACAGCCCCAGCATTTT.

This clonotype has just a few counts. This rearrangement joins TRBV12-3 or TRBV12-4 to TRBJ2-3; no reliable D call. CDR3 size: 13 residues. Between the trimmed V and J ends, which lost 6 bases and 4 bases, there was a span of 11 bases. The CDR3 sequence is CASRRGSADTQYF. CDR3 bases: TGTGCCAGCAGGCGAGGCAGTGCAGATACGCAGTATTTT.

The sample holds many counts of this clonotype. The chain combines TRBV6-1 with TRBJ1-6; no clear D. Trimming took off 3 bases at V and 13 bases at J, with 13 bases between the two ends. CDR1 is MNHNS, CDR2 SASEGT, per germline. The CDR3 contains 13 residues. The CDR3 protein is CASSDVGANPLHF. CDR3 DNA: TGTGCCAGCAGTGACGTGGGAGCTAATCCCCTCCACTTT.

The sample holds many counts of this clonotype. The chain recombines TRBV7-3 with TRBJ2-6; no reliable D call. CDR1 and CDR2 (germline): SGHTA, FQGTGA. The V end was cut by 4 bases, the J end by 0 bases, with 7 bases between. This CDR3 spans 15 amino acids. The CDR3 DNA is TGTGCCAGCAGCTCTCAGGACTCTGGGGCCAACGTCCTGACTTTC. Protein sequence: CASSSQDSGANVLTF.

This chain connects TRBV27 to TRBJ1-1, with no clear D. With 4 bases removed from V and 3 bases from J, the gap between germline ends came to 18 bases. The CDR3 sequence is 16 residues long. Germline CDR1 and CDR2: MNHEY and SMNVEV (reference sequence). CDR3 amino acids: CASSSPPHPADTEAFF. CDR3 nucleotides: TGTGCCAGCAGTTCTCCCCCCCACCCGGCGGACACTGAAGCTTTCTTT.

CDR3 sequence reads: CASSSLGEGGNSPLHF. Written as DNA, the CDR3 is TGTGCCAGCAGCTCACTTGGCGAAGGGGGGAATTCACCCCTCCACTTT. The chain couples TRBV2 to TRBJ1-6; tentative D call: TRBD1 (6 bases). CDR3 size: 16 residues. CDR1 and CDR2 (germline): SNHLY, FYNNEI. V gave up 6 bases and J gave up 7 bases, with 19 bases separating them.

This clonotype was detected only a few times. The V gene is TRBV7-9, the J gene TRBJ2-1, with 16 bases that match TRBD2. This CDR3 has 17 residues. J lost 7 bases, V lost 3 bases, and 6 bases had no gene match. Germline CDR1 SEHNR, CDR2 FQNEAQ (reference sequence). Here the CDR3 reads CASSFGTSGGAGNEQFF. Here the CDR3 DNA reads TGTGCCAGCAGCTTCGGGACTAGCGGGGGGGCAGGAAATGAGCAGTTCTTC. Drawing the rest from reference TRBV7-9 and TRBJ2-1, the complete variable domain is DTGVSQNPRHKITKRGQNVTFRCDPISEHNRLYWYRQTLGQGPEFLTYFQNEAQLEKSRLLSDRFSAERPKGSFSTLEIQRTEQGDSAMYLCASSFGTSGGAGNEQFFGPGTRLTVL.